These 30 T cell receptor beta chains originate from one sample sequenced in a study of T cell responses to AZD1222 COVID-19 vaccine. Clones were sequenced by immunoSEQ multiplex PCR, and TCRdb holds only the in-frame ones, with some missing. The sample includes about 68,000 clones, 86% seen only once; the top ten take under 3%. The material sequenced was peripheral blood, taken on day 0 of AZD1222 vaccination. The receptor set was obtained from an adult in good health.

The chain has TRBV7-3 and TRBJ2-3; possible D gene TRBD2, 5 bases. V lost 2 bases and J lost 4, with 13 bases in between. The CDR3 covers 15 residues. Germline values: CDR1 SGHTA, CDR2 FQGTGA. DNA of the CDR3: TGTGCCAGCAGCTTATCGGCTAGCCCCGCAGATACGCAGTATTTT. Its protein product is CASSLSASPADTQYF. The full variable domain, its missing parts supplied by reference TRBV7-3 and TRBJ2-3, is GAGVSQTPSNKVTEKGKYVELRCDPISGHTALYWYRQSLGQGPEFLIYFQGTGAADDSGLPNDRFFAVRPEGSVSTLKIQRTERGDSAVYLCASSLSASPADTQYFGPGTRLTVL.

The chain combines TRBV29-1 with TRBJ1-6, with a possible D match to TRBD1 (6 bases). From germline, CDR1 is SQVTM and CDR2 ANQGSEA. Trimming shortened V by 4 bases and J by 8 bases, and 12 bases separated the two germline ends. The CDR3 contains 13 residues. The CDR3: CSVAGARDSPLHF. Written as DNA, the CDR3 is TGCAGCGTTGCAGGGGCTCGAGATTCACCCCTCCACTTT. The whole variable domain, remainder taken from reference TRBV29-1 and TRBJ1-6, is SAVISQKPSRDICQRGTSLTIQCQVDSQVTMMFWYRQQPGQSLTLIATANQGSEATYESGFVIDKFPISRPNLTFSTLTVSNMSPEDSSIYLCSVAGARDSPLHFGNGTRLTVT.

J is TRBJ2-3 and V is TRBV6-4, with no clear D. CDR1 is MRHNA, CDR2 SNTAGT, per germline. This CDR3 region has 14 residues. The V end lost 6 bases, the J end lost 0 bases, and 10 bases lay between the germline ends. The CDR3 is CASSATTSTDTQYF. The CDR3 DNA follows: TGTGCCAGCAGCGCAACTACTAGCACAGATACGCAGTATTTT.

The chain has TRBV29-1 and TRBJ2-1, with a possible D match to TRBD2 (5 bases). With 0 bases removed from V and 4 bases from J, the gap between germline ends came to 13 bases. The CDR3 consists of 15 residues. Germline CDR1 reads SQVTM; CDR2 reads ANQGSEA. The chain's CDR3 is CSVEDSLAVYNEQFF. Written as DNA, the CDR3 is TGCAGCGTTGAAGACTCCCTAGCCGTATACAATGAGCAGTTCTTC.

J is TRBJ1-2 and V is TRBV27, with unresolved D. Germline CDR1 reads MNHEY; CDR2 reads SMNVEV (reference sequence). The CDR3 consists of 14 residues. Between the trimmed V and J ends, which lost 8 bases and 0 bases, there was a span of 13 bases. This CDR3 is CASPFLQPNYGYTF. As DNA, the CDR3 is TGTGCCAGCCCCTTTCTGCAGCCTAACTATGGCTACACCTTC.

This clone was recorded only once. V usage is TRBV6-4 and J usage is TRBJ1-3; D may be TRBD1 (6 bases). The CDR3 sequence is 17 residues long. The germline V and J ends were trimmed by 8 bases and 1 base, with 21 bases remaining between them. The germline CDR1 and CDR2 sequences are MRHNA and SNTAGT. CDR3: CASDSGHGPFSGNTIYF. For the CDR3, the DNA is TGTGCCAGCGATTCGGGACACGGACCCTTTTCTGGAAACACCATATATTTT.

This rearrangement joins TRBV7-2 to TRBJ2-1, with 10 bases matching TRBD2. The CDR3 runs 14 residues. Germline loops: CDR1 SGHTA, CDR2 FQGNSA. With V trimmed by 5 bases and J by 16 bases, 14 bases remained unmatched. The CDR3 spells CASSPYNLAGESFF. CDR3 in DNA: TGTGCCAGCAGCCCCTATAACCTAGCGGGAGAGTCTTTCTTC.

The chain couples TRBV5-1 to TRBJ1-1; 7 positions agree with TRBD1. This CDR3 spans 16 amino acids. Germline CDR1 SGHRS, CDR2 YFSETQ. The V and J ends lost 5 bases and 0 bases, in that order; junction bases with no gene match: 10. The CDR3 DNA sequence: TGCGCCAGCAGGACGACAGGGAGTGCGATGAACACTGAAGCTTTCTTT. It specifies CASRTTGSAMNTEAFF.

J is TRBJ2-1 and V is TRBV20-1; 8 positions agree with TRBD2. Per the germline V gene, CDR1 is DFQATT and CDR2 is SNEGSKA (reference sequence). The trim removed 3 bases at V and 5 bases at J, leaving 9 bases unmatched. The CDR3 is made up of 15 amino acids. The CDR3 sequence is CSASGLAGRNNEQFF. The DNA of the CDR3 is TGCAGTGCTAGTGGTTTAGCGGGGAGAAACAATGAGCAGTTCTTC.

The chain couples TRBV10-3 to TRBJ1-1; a weak D match, TRBD1 (6 bases). The CDR3 has 14 amino acids. The germline V and J ends were trimmed by 2 bases and 4 bases, with 11 bases remaining between them. The germline CDR1 and CDR2 sequences are ENHRY and SYGVKD. The CDR3 bases are TGTGCCATCAGTGAGGAGGGGGGCGGCACTGAAGCTTTCTTT. It codes for CAISEEGGGTEAFF.

CDR3 loop: CASSRGINTEAFF. CDR3 nucleotide sequence: TGTGCCAGCAGCCGAGGGATCAACACTGAAGCTTTCTTT. The chain uses TRBV14 and TRBJ1-1; D remains ambiguous. CDR3 length: 13 residues. Trimming removed 4 bases at V and 2 bases at J, with 8 bases between. Germline CDR1 SGHDN, CDR2 FVKESK.

The chain joins TRBV4-3 to TRBJ1-1, with 7 bases aligning to TRBD1. The CDR3 is made up of 15 amino acids. With V trimmed by 0 bases and J by 4 bases, 5 bases remained unmatched. Germline CDR1 and CDR2: LGHNA and YSLEER. DNA for the CDR3: TGCGCCAGCAGCCAAGATCCAGGGGGAAGCACTGAAGCTTTCTTT. Protein product: CASSQDPGGSTEAFF.

The gene calls are TRBV28 and TRBJ2-7; no definite D call. This CDR3 is built from 16 residues. Germline V gives CDR1 MDHEN, CDR2 SYDVKM. Trimming cost V 2 bases and J 2 bases, with 16 bases left between them. Written as DNA, the CDR3 is TGTGCCAGCAGTTTAGGTCGCAGCGTGCATGCCTACGAGCAGTACTTC. Its translation: CASSLGRSVHAYEQYF.

This rearrangement joins TRBV9 to TRBJ2-5; D is unresolved. This CDR3 contains 12 residues. Trimming shortened V by 4 bases and J by 5 bases, and 9 bases separated the two germline ends. CDR1 and CDR2 from the germline V gene are SGDLS and YYNGEE. CDR3 amino acids: CASSFGGETQYF. The CDR3 DNA sequence: TGTGCCAGCAGCTTTGGTGGGGAGACCCAGTACTTC.

The chain couples TRBV28 to TRBJ1-5; unclear D gene. CDR1 is MDHEN and CDR2 is SYDVKM in the germline V gene. V lost 7 bases to trimming and J lost 2 bases, with 21 bases between them. This CDR3 has 17 residues. As DNA, the CDR3 is TGTGCCAGCAACCCGACTGAGTGGAAGGTGGGCAATCAGCCCCAGCATTTT. Amino acid sequence: CASNPTEWKVGNQPQHF.

The chain joins TRBV14 to TRBJ2-5; TRBD1 matches 9 bases. This CDR3 is built from 14 residues. With 5 bases clipped from V and 5 bases from J, the junction kept 6 bases outside the gene matches. Germline-derived CDR1 and CDR2 are SGHDN and FVKESK. CDR3 amino acids: CASSKTGGWETQYF. CDR3 DNA sequence: TGTGCCAGCAGCAAAACAGGGGGCTGGGAGACCCAGTACTTC.

The chain employs TRBV7-9 and TRBJ1-6; D is ambiguous. This CDR3 contains 15 residues. Germline assignment: CDR1 SEHNR and CDR2 FQNEAQ (reference sequence). The V end lost 0 bases, the J end lost 7 bases, and 10 bases lay between the germline ends. The CDR3 sequence is CASSLAASINSPLHF. The CDR3 DNA reads TGTGCCAGCAGCTTAGCAGCGTCAATCAATTCACCCCTCCACTTT.

On this clone: The same CDR3 arises from other DNA sequences in this sample as well. The CDR3 region is CSASGLAGGNEQFF. CDR3 nucleotides: TGCAGTGCTAGTGGGCTAGCGGGAGGGAATGAGCAGTTCTTC. The rearrangement uses TRBV20-1 and TRBJ2-1; 12 bases match TRBD2. The CDR3 totals 14 residues. With V trimmed by 3 bases and J by 7 bases, 4 bases remained unmatched. Germline CDR1 reads DFQATT; CDR2 reads SNEGSKA (reference sequence).

This chain connects TRBV7-3 to TRBJ2-7; no clear D gene. CDR1 is SGHTA, CDR2 FQGTGA, per germline. The CDR3 loop spans 15 amino acids. V lost 4 bases and J lost 0, with 13 bases in between. The CDR3 bases are TGTGCCAGCAGCTCCGGGTTGGGGTCCTCCTACGAGCAGTACTTC. Protein: CASSSGLGSSYEQYF.

The V gene is TRBV14, the J gene TRBJ1-2; 7 positions agree with TRBD1. The J segment lost 4 bases and the V segment lost 1 base, leaving 3 bases of the junction unmatched. This CDR3 has 14 residues. The germline V gene has CDR1 SGHDN and CDR2 FVKESK. The CDR3 region has the DNA TGTGCCAGCAGCCAAGTGGACAGGACCTATGGCTACACCTTC. This sequence encodes CASSQVDRTYGYTF.

As concerns this clone: Germline is not matched at one junction end, which may reflect a read error. The chain uses TRBV18 and TRBJ2-7, with 7 bases matching TRBD2. The CDR3 runs to 15 residues. CDR1 and CDR2 from the germline V gene are KGHSH and LQKENI. The CDR3 coding sequence is TGTGCCAGCTCACCACTGTTGACTAGCTCCGACGAGCAGTACTTC. Translation gives CASSPLLTSSDEQYF.

V is TRBV6-5 and J is TRBJ1-1; the D gene is possibly TRBD1 (6 bases). V was pared by 6 bases and J by 3 bases, with 11 bases between. Germline-derived CDR1 and CDR2 are MNHEY and SVGAGI. There are 13 residues in the CDR3. The CDR3 loop reads CASSRGGDTEAFF. The CDR3 nucleotides read TGTGCCAGCAGCCGAGGGGGGGACACTGAAGCTTTCTTT.

The chain employs TRBV5-4 and TRBJ2-7; weak D call: TRBD2 (6 bases). CDR3 size: 14 residues. The V end lost 2 bases, the J end lost 5 bases, and 14 bases lay between the germline ends. The germline CDR1 and CDR2 sequences are SGHNT and YYREEE (reference sequence). DNA of the CDR3: TGTGCCAGCAGCTTCGGCGGTGGGAGGAACGAGCAGTACTTC. Protein product: CASSFGGGRNEQYF.

The chain has TRBV2 and TRBJ2-3; 12 nucleotides match TRBD2. V was clipped by 7 bases and J by 5 bases; unmatched bases: 4. The CDR3 is 14 residues long. The V gene's germline CDR1 is SNHLY and CDR2 FYNNEI. DNA of the CDR3: TGTGCCAGCATCCTAGCGGGGGGGATAGATACGCAGTATTTT. Its translation: CASILAGGIDTQYF. The full variable domain, rest sourced from reference TRBV2 and TRBJ2-3, is EPEVTQTPSHQVTQMGQEVILRCVPISNHLYFYWYRQILGQKVEFLVSFYNNEISEKSEIFDDQFSVERPDGSNFTLKIRSTKLEDSAMYFCASILAGGIDTQYFGPGTRLTVL.

The rearrangement links TRBV7-8 to TRBJ2-2, with 7 bases that match TRBD1. The CDR3 sequence is 15 residues long. Germline V gene sequence: CDR1 SGHVS, CDR2 FQNEAQ. With V trimmed by 7 bases and J by 0 bases, 5 bases remained unmatched. In DNA, the CDR3 is TGTGCCAGCACCCAAGGACAGGCGAACACCGGGGAGCTGTTTTTT. It translates to CASTQGQANTGELFF.

The chain is built from TRBV9 and TRBJ1-6, with D unclear. This CDR3 is built from 15 residues. Per germline, CDR1 SGDLS and CDR2 YYNGEE. The ends were cut back, 0 bases at V and 5 bases at J, with 9 bases in the middle. The CDR3 bases are TGTGCCAGCAGCGTAGCTAGAGGAGATAATTCACCCCTCCACTTT. It is translated as CASSVARGDNSPLHF.

The J gene is TRBJ2-2, the V gene TRBV5-8; no clear D gene. The V and J ends lost 2 bases and 8 bases respectively, with 7 bases between them. Germline assignment: CDR1 SGHTS and CDR2 YDEGEE. The CDR3 is made up of 12 amino acids. The CDR3 nucleotides read TGTGCCAGCAGCTTACAGACAGGGGAGCTGTTTTTT. It yields the protein CASSLQTGELFF.

The rearrangement joins TRBV29-1 to TRBJ1-4; 8 nucleotides match TRBD1. Germline V gives CDR1 SQVTM, CDR2 ANQGSEA. Trimming removed 8 bases from V and 4 bases from J; junction bases left unmatched: 6. The CDR3 runs to 13 residues. This chain's CDR3 is CSTSGGGNEKLFF. In DNA form, the CDR3 reads TGCAGCACTTCAGGGGGCGGTAATGAAAAACTGTTTTTT.

This chain links TRBV6-2 or TRBV6-3 with TRBJ2-4; no clear D. CDR3 length: 17 amino acids. Germline loops: CDR1 MNHEY, CDR2 SVGEGT. Trimming stripped 2 bases from V and 1 base from J, with 15 bases between. CDR3 region: CASSYERKEYAKNIQYF. For the CDR3, the DNA is TGTGCCAGCAGTTACGAACGGAAAGAGTATGCCAAAAACATTCAGTACTTC.

The chain joins TRBV19 to TRBJ2-1, with 12 bases identical to TRBD1. This CDR3 is 15 amino acids long. J lost 8 bases, V lost 4 bases, and 6 bases had no gene match. Germline CDR1 reads LNHDA; CDR2 reads SQIVND (reference sequence). In DNA form, the CDR3 reads TGTGCCAGTAGTAGTCCGGGACAGGGGGCCTATGAGCAGTTCTTC. This codes for CASSSPGQGAYEQFF.